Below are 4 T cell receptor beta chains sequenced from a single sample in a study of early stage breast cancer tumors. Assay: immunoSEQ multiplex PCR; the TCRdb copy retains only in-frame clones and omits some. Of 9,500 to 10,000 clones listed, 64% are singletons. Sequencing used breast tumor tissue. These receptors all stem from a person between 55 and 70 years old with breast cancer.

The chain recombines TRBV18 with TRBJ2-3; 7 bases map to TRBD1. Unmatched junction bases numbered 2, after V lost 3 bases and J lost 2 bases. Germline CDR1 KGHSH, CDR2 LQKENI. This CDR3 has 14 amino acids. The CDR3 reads CASSPDRYTDTQYF. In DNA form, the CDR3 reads TGTGCCAGCTCACCGGACAGGTACACAGATACGCAGTATTTT.

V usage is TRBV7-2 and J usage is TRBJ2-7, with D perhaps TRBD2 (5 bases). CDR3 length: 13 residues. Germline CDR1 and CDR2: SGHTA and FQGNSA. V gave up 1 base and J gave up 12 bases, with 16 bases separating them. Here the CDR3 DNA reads TGTGCCAGCAGCTTAGATTCCATCCTAGCAGCGTACTTC. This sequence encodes CASSLDSILAAYF.

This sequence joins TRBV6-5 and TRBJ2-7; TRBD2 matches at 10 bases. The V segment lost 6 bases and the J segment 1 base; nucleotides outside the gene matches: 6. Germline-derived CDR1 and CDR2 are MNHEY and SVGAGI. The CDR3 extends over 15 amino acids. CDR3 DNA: TGTGCCAGCAGGTCTAGCGGGAGTGGTTCCTACGAGCAGTACTTC. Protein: CASRSSGSGSYEQYF.

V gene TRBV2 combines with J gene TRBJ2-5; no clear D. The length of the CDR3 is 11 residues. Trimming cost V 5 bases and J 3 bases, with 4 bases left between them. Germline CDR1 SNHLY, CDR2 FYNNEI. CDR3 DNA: TGTGCCAGCAGTATTGAAGAGACCCAGTACTTC. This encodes CASSIEETQYF.